A single sample is the source of the 14 T cell receptor beta chains below, sequenced in a study of cytomegalovirus exposure and HLA in healthy donors (dated by TCRdb to 2016 to 2017). The library was generated by the immunoSEQ multiplex PCR assay. The multiplex PCR relied on a mix of 60 forward primers for TCR Vbeta segments and 13 reverse primers for TCR Jbeta segments. TCRdb obtained this table from immuneACCESS and retained in-frame rearrangements with V and J assigned. These tables miss some clones; where compared with another copy, unresolved V genes account for less than half of the shortfall, and the remainder is unexplained. This sample gives 150,000 to 200,000 clones in total; roughly 70% of them show up just once. The top ten clones comprise approximately 1.6% of the sample. The material sequenced was PBMCs. These receptor sequences come from a girl aged 5-17 years in good health and CMV-seronegative.

This clone was detected only a few times. The chain employs TRBV15 and TRBJ1-4; D ambiguous. The CDR3 extends over 14 amino acids. The ends were cut back, 0 bases at V and 9 bases at J, with 11 bases in the middle. CDR1 is LNHNV and CDR2 is YYDKDF in the germline V gene (reference sequence). The chain's CDR3 is CATSRDLGSKKLFF. CDR3 DNA: TGTGCCACCAGCAGAGATCTAGGTAGTAAAAAACTGTTTTTT.

The chain uses TRBV5-6 and TRBJ2-7, with D perhaps matching TRBD1 (7 bases). V gave up 2 bases and J gave up 5 bases, with 14 bases separating them. CDR1 and CDR2 from the germline V gene are SGHDT and YYEEEE. The CDR3 totals 14 residues. The CDR3 sequence: CASSFWQGGNEQYF. The CDR3 DNA reads TGTGCCAGCAGCTTCTGGCAGGGGGGTAACGAGCAGTACTTC.

V gene TRBV18 combines with J gene TRBJ1-4; D possibly corresponds to TRBD1 (5 bases). The CDR3 totals 15 residues. Germline V gene sequence: CDR1 KGHSH, CDR2 LQKENI. V was pared by 2 bases and J by 0 bases, with 7 bases between. CDR3 sequence reads: CASSPDSTTNEKLFF. The CDR3, as DNA: TGTGCCAGCTCACCAGACAGCACAACTAATGAAAAACTGTTTTTT.

The rearrangement joins TRBV7-9 to TRBJ2-7, with 9 bases matching TRBD1. This CDR3 spans 19 amino acids. Germline CDR1 reads SEHNR; CDR2 reads FQNEAQ (reference sequence). Germline trimming cut 5 bases from V and 4 bases from J; bases unmatched to any gene: 21. CDR3 amino acids: CASSPSDLLRDREIYEQYF. For the CDR3, the DNA is TGTGCCAGCAGCCCCTCTGACCTACTCCGGGACAGGGAAATTTACGAGCAGTACTTC.

This chain links TRBV19 with TRBJ2-5; D perhaps matches TRBD2 (6 bases). V was clipped by 1 base and J by 12 bases, with 12 bases between them. CDR3 length: 12 amino acids. CDR1 and CDR2 (germline): LNHDA, SQIVND (reference sequence). The DNA of the CDR3 is TGTGCCAGTAGTATAGCCGGAGGGAGAAAGTACTTC. Its protein product is CASSIAGGRKYF.

This chain links TRBV5-1 with TRBJ1-3; TRBD1 matches 8 bases. The CDR3 is made up of 15 amino acids. CDR1 and CDR2 from the germline V gene are SGHRS and YFSETQ. The junction had 5 bases not matched to a gene; V was cut back by 4 bases and J by 2 bases. CDR3 coding DNA: TGCGCCAGCAGCAACTTCAGGGGGCCTGGAAACACCATATATTTT. Residues: CASSNFRGPGNTIYF.

The V call is TRBV9, the J call TRBJ2-3, with 10 positions matching TRBD2. Germline V lookup: CDR1 SGDLS, CDR2 YYNGEE. There are 18 residues in the CDR3. V trimming: 5 bases; J trimming: 2 bases; junction bases outside the gene matches: 14. In DNA form, the CDR3 reads TGTGCCAGCAGTATGAGCTCCGGGACTAGCGCGAACACAGATACGCAGTATTTT. Amino acid sequence: CASSMSSGTSANTDTQYF.

The rearrangement links TRBV18 to TRBJ2-7, with TRBD2 identical over 8 bases. The CDR3 loop spans 15 amino acids. The germline gives CDR1 KGHSH, CDR2 LQKENI. The V segment lost 1 base and the J segment 5 bases; nucleotides outside the gene matches: 7. The CDR3 is CASSPLSGGAHEQYF. In DNA, the CDR3 is TGTGCCAGCTCACCACTTTCGGGGGGGGCCCACGAGCAGTACTTC.

CDR3 DNA sequence: TGTGCCAGCAGGTCGACAGGGGGCAGGGAGACCCAGTACTTC. It yields the protein CASRSTGGRETQYF. The chain uses TRBV7-2 and TRBJ2-5, with 10 nucleotides matching TRBD1. Germline lookup yields CDR1 SGHTA and CDR2 FQGNSA. The ends lost 6 bases at V and 5 bases at J; junction bases unmatched: 6. The CDR3 is 14 amino acids.

The CDR3 reads CASSPKRGASTGYNEQFF. The CDR3 coding sequence is TGCGCCAGCAGCCCGAAGCGGGGGGCGTCAACTGGCTACAATGAGCAGTTCTTC. The chain combines TRBV5-1 with TRBJ2-1; the match to TRBD2 covers 9 bases. This CDR3 is built from 18 residues. V gave up 4 bases and J gave up 3 bases; unmatched junction bases: 14. Germline CDR1 is SGHRS and CDR2 is YFSETQ.

V gene TRBV5-4 combines with J gene TRBJ1-4; maybe TRBD1 (6 bases). The CDR3 is 14 residues long. Trimming pared 4 bases from V and 5 bases from J, leaving 12 bases between. Germline lookup yields CDR1 SGHNT and CDR2 YYREEE (reference sequence). In DNA form, the CDR3 reads TGTGCCAGCAGCCGCGGACAGTCCAATGAAAAACTGTTTTTT. Encoded protein: CASSRGQSNEKLFF.

There are a few counts of this clone. The V call is TRBV9, the J call TRBJ2-1; 8 nucleotides agree with TRBD2. The CDR3 has 16 residues. J gave up 4 bases and V 0 bases, and 6 bases lay outside the gene matches. Germline-derived CDR1 and CDR2 are SGDLS and YYNGEE. The DNA of the CDR3 is TGTGCCAGCAGCGTAGAGGGTAGCGGGGATTACAATGAGCAGTTCTTC. Protein: CASSVEGSGDYNEQFF.

The gene calls are TRBV28 and TRBJ2-5, with no clear D. CDR3 length: 17 residues. CDR1 is MDHEN, CDR2 SYDVKM, per germline. Deletions cut 2 bases from V and 0 bases from J, with 16 bases between. CDR3 in amino acids: CASSLTSGTGYQETQYF. CDR3 in DNA: TGTGCCAGCAGTTTAACATCTGGCACCGGGTACCAAGAGACCCAGTACTTC. Combining the CDR3 with reference TRBV28 and TRBJ2-5 gives the whole variable domain DVKVTQSSRYLVKRTGEKVFLECVQDMDHENMFWYRQDPGLGLRLIYFSYDVKMKEKGDIPEGYSVSREKKERFSLILESASTNQTSMYLCASSLTSGTGYQETQYFGPGTRLLVL.

The chain recombines TRBV19 with TRBJ1-6; D is uncertain. V lost 1 base and J lost 3, with 7 bases in between. Germline V gene lookup returns CDR1 LNHDA and CDR2 SQIVND (reference sequence). The CDR3 sequence is 15 residues long. This CDR3 is CASSIGGNYNSPLHF. In DNA form, the CDR3 reads TGTGCCAGTAGTATAGGAGGGAACTATAATTCACCCCTCCACTTT.